The next 24 T cell receptor beta chains were all read from a single sample in a study of OX40 agonist ivuxolimab in advanced cancers. Libraries were prepared by immunoSEQ multiplex PCR; TCRdb keeps only in-frame clonotypes and omits some of them. The sample has roughly 33,000 clones; nearly 75% are singletons. The material was CD4+ or CD8+ T cells sorted from blood, obtained in a trial of the OX40 agonist ivuxolimab. These receptors were taken from an adult with an advanced solid tumor such as melanoma, head and neck, liver or kidney cancer.

This clone was found many times. The genes are TRBV7-9 and TRBJ2-5; D not certain. The CDR3 totals 14 residues. Trimming pared 3 bases from V and 5 bases from J, leaving 13 bases between. Germline loops: CDR1 SEHNR, CDR2 FQNEAQ (reference sequence). The CDR3, as DNA: TGTGCCAGCAGCTTTGGTAACCGGGTGGAGACCCAGTACTTC. Translation gives CASSFGNRVETQYF.

The rearrangement uses TRBV15 and TRBJ2-1, with 11 bases aligning to TRBD2. CDR1 LNHNV and CDR2 YYDKDF come from the germline V gene (reference sequence). With 1 base clipped from V and 4 bases from J, the junction kept 9 bases outside the gene matches. There are 18 residues in the CDR3. Here the CDR3 reads CATSRGFGTSGFYNEQFF. The CDR3 DNA is TGTGCCACCAGCAGAGGCTTCGGGACTAGCGGTTTTTACAATGAGCAGTTCTTC.

This clone has more than one count but fewer than ten. The chain uses TRBV7-2 and TRBJ1-3; D might be TRBD1 (6 bases). Germline values: CDR1 SGHTA, CDR2 FQGNSA. Trimming shortened V by 4 bases and J by 1 base, and 11 bases separated the two germline ends. The CDR3 extends over 15 amino acids. The CDR3 DNA follows: TGTGCCAGCAGCTCCCAGGGGCTTTCTGGAAACACCATATATTTT. Its translation is CASSSQGLSGNTIYF.

This clone is categorized as medium-sized. The rearrangement links TRBV28 to TRBJ1-5, with a weak D call TRBD1 (5 bases). This CDR3 contains 16 residues. The germline V gene encodes CDR1 MDHEN and CDR2 SYDVKM. Trimming shortened V by 3 bases and J by 6 bases, and 18 bases separated the two germline ends. The CDR3 region is CASSLWQLLRGQPQHF. The CDR3 DNA sequence: TGTGCCAGCAGTTTGTGGCAGCTGCTGAGGGGTCAGCCCCAGCATTTT. Full variable domain (outside the CDR3, taken from reference TRBV28 and TRBJ1-5): DVKVTQSSRYLVKRTGEKVFLECVQDMDHENMFWYRQDPGLGLRLIYFSYDVKMKEKGDIPEGYSVSREKKERFSLILESASTNQTSMYLCASSLWQLLRGQPQHFGDGTRLSIL.

The gene calls are TRBV28 and TRBJ1-1, with 8 bases that match TRBD1. The length of the CDR3 is 14 residues. Per germline, CDR1 MDHEN and CDR2 SYDVKM. The J segment lost 5 bases and the V segment lost 8 bases, leaving 10 bases of the junction unmatched. For the CDR3, the DNA is TGTGCCAGCGCAACGACAGGGGTAGAGACTGAAGCTTTCTTT. Its translation is CASATTGVETEAFF.

The V call is TRBV6-5, the J call TRBJ1-4; a weak D match, TRBD1 (5 bases). With 5 bases removed from V and 8 bases from J, the gap between germline ends came to 15 bases. Per germline, CDR1 MNHEY and CDR2 SVGAGI. The length of the CDR3 is 14 residues. The CDR3 DNA follows: TGTGCCAGCAGTCTACAGGTGACGGGGGAAAAACTGTTTTTT. It translates to CASSLQVTGEKLFF.

The V gene is TRBV6-1, the J gene TRBJ2-2; TRBD2 matches at 9 bases. CDR1 is MNHNS and CDR2 is SASEGT in the germline V gene. The CDR3 sequence is 14 residues long. V was pared by 7 bases and J by 8 bases, with 8 bases of the junction left unmatched. CDR3 nucleotide sequence: TGTGCCAGCAAAGGCGGGGGGGCCGGAGGGGAGCTGTTTTTT. Amino acid sequence: CASKGGGAGGELFF.

The V call is TRBV19, the J call TRBJ2-7; tentative D call: TRBD1 (6 bases). CDR1 LNHDA and CDR2 SQIVND come from the germline V gene (reference sequence). The germline V and J ends were trimmed by 9 bases and 2 bases, with 11 bases remaining between them. The CDR3 covers 12 residues. For the CDR3, the DNA is TGTGCCAGCCAGGACAGAACCTACGAGCAGTACTTC. Amino acid sequence: CASQDRTYEQYF.

The chain carries TRBV6-6 and TRBJ1-2; TRBD1 matches at 9 bases. The CDR3 consists of 14 residues. Germline V lookup: CDR1 MNHNY, CDR2 SVGAGI (reference sequence). V was clipped by 0 bases and J by 7 bases; unmatched bases: 3. The CDR3 nucleotides read TGTGCCAGCAGTTACTCCGGGGACAGGGCTGGCTACACCTTC. Translation: CASSYSGDRAGYTF.

This chain joins TRBV6-5 and TRBJ2-1, with D perhaps TRBD1 or TRBD2 (5 bases each). V was trimmed by 6 bases and J by 0 bases, leaving 12 bases between them. From germline, CDR1 is MNHEY and CDR2 SVGAGI. The CDR3 covers 15 residues. As DNA, the CDR3 is TGTGCCAGCAGACGGGACCTGAGCTCCTACAATGAGCAGTTCTTC. It translates to CASRRDLSSYNEQFF.

The chain combines TRBV7-2 with TRBJ2-1; D is possibly TRBD2 (7 bases). Per the germline V gene, CDR1 is SGHTA and CDR2 is FQGNSA. The CDR3 sequence is 13 residues long. Trimming took off 7 bases at V and 11 bases at J, with 18 bases between the two ends. CDR3 sequence (DNA): TGTGCCAGCACCTCGAGGGAGGGGGGTCAGCAGTTCTTC. Translated, it gives CASTSREGGQQFF.

The chain uses TRBV15 and TRBJ1-5; maybe TRBD1 (5 bases). The germline V gene has CDR1 LNHNV and CDR2 YYDKDF (reference sequence). The CDR3 is 15 residues long. V lost 0 bases and J lost 4, with 10 bases in between. The CDR3 region is CATSRDAGTNQPQHF. In DNA, the CDR3 is TGTGCCACCAGCAGAGACGCAGGGACTAATCAGCCCCAGCATTTT.

The rearrangement links TRBV11-3 to TRBJ2-7; no definite D call. Trimming removed 3 bases from V and 2 bases from J, with 20 bases in between. The CDR3 extends over 17 amino acids. CDR1 SGHNT and CDR2 YENEEA come from the germline V gene. Written as DNA, the CDR3 is TGTGCCAGCAGCTTGCGAACCAAAACAGCTTCTGCCTACGAGCAGTACGTC. Protein: CASSLRTKTASAYEQYV.

This clone was counted between two and nine times. The genes are TRBV5-1 and TRBJ1-1; D is undetermined. In germline, CDR1 is SGHRS, CDR2 YFSETQ. Trimming removed 4 bases from V and 7 bases from J, with 17 bases in between. The CDR3 length is 14 residues. CDR3 protein: CASSVGRALGEAFF. The CDR3 DNA follows: TGCGCCAGCAGCGTTGGACGGGCATTGGGTGAAGCTTTCTTT. The full variable domain, completed using reference TRBV5-1 and TRBJ1-1, is KAGVTQTPRYLIKTRGQQVTLSCSPISGHRSVSWYQQTPGQGLQFLFEYFSETQRNKGNFPGRFSGRQFSNSRSEMNVSTLELGDSALYLCASSVGRALGEAFFGQGTRLTVV.

The chain joins TRBV27 to TRBJ2-7, with D perhaps matching TRBD1 (6 bases). V gave up 3 bases and J gave up 6 bases, with 15 bases separating them. Germline loops: CDR1 MNHEY, CDR2 SMNVEV (reference sequence). This CDR3 has 14 amino acids. DNA of the CDR3: TGTGCCAGCAGTTTTGGGGGCCTACCTCGCGAGCAGTACTTC. Protein product: CASSFGGLPREQYF.

This chain links TRBV2 with TRBJ1-1; weak D call: TRBD1 (5 bases). The CDR3 totals 13 residues. CDR1 is SNHLY and CDR2 is FYNNEI in the germline V gene. Trimming took 2 bases from V and 5 from J, leaving 9 bases between them. CDR3 bases: TGTGCCAGCAGTGAACAGGGATTAACTGAAGCTTTCTTT. This sequence encodes CASSEQGLTEAFF.

The chain uses TRBV6-1 and TRBJ2-7, with 7 positions matching TRBD2. The germline CDR1 and CDR2 sequences are MNHNS and SASEGT. Trimming removed 5 bases from V and 1 base from J; junction bases left unmatched: 2. There are 13 residues in the CDR3. In DNA form, the CDR3 reads TGTGCCAGCAGTCCAGCGGGATCCTACGAGCAGTACGTC. This gives the protein CASSPAGSYEQYV.

This chain joins TRBV5-1 and TRBJ2-6; D gene ambiguous. From germline, CDR1 is SGHRS and CDR2 YFSETQ. The CDR3 is 15 residues long. The V end lost 4 bases, the J end lost 0 bases, and 8 bases lay between the germline ends. The CDR3 region has the DNA TGCGCCAGCAGCACCGGAAACTCTGGGGCCAACGTCCTGACTTTC. Amino acid sequence: CASSTGNSGANVLTF.

This sequence joins TRBV6-1 and TRBJ1-1; D gene unclear. Germline V gives CDR1 MNHNS, CDR2 SASEGT. V was cut by 4 bases and J by 4 bases, with 13 bases left in between. The CDR3 runs to 14 residues. The CDR3 here is CASSVSGMGTEAFF. CDR3 sequence (DNA): TGTGCCAGCAGTGTGTCGGGGATGGGCACTGAAGCTTTCTTT.

This chain joins TRBV7-9 and TRBJ2-7, with 9 bases aligning to TRBD1. The V gene end was trimmed by 5 bases and the J gene end by 6 bases; junction bases not matched to a gene: 5. Per the germline V gene, CDR1 is SEHNR and CDR2 is FQNEAQ (reference sequence). The CDR3 extends over 13 amino acids. The CDR3 DNA is TGTGCCAGCAGCCCGGACAGGGGTCCCGAGCAGTACGTC. Residues: CASSPDRGPEQYV.

The V call is TRBV27, the J call TRBJ1-4; tentatively, D is TRBD1 (5 bases). The germline CDR1 and CDR2 sequences are MNHEY and SMNVEV (reference sequence). The CDR3 covers 17 residues. Trimming removed 0 bases from V and 7 bases from J, with 18 bases in between. CDR3 protein: CASSLSGWGREGEKLFF. The CDR3 nucleotides are TGTGCCAGCAGTTTATCTGGTTGGGGCAGGGAAGGTGAAAAACTGTTTTTT.

The V call is TRBV5-4, the J call TRBJ1-1; no clear D gene. The CDR3 consists of 14 residues. Trimming removed 3 bases at V and 1 base at J, with 10 bases between. CDR1 SGHNT and CDR2 YYREEE come from the germline V gene (reference sequence). CDR3 nucleotides: TGTGCCAGCAGCTGGATGAGTGGGAACACTGAAGCTTTCTTT. As protein: CASSWMSGNTEAFF.

The V and J genes are TRBV11-3 and TRBJ2-1; 15 positions match TRBD2. V lost 5 bases to trimming and J lost 8 bases; unmatched junction nucleotides: 4. The CDR3 runs to 15 residues. Germline loops: CDR1 SGHNT, CDR2 YENEEA. The DNA of the CDR3 is TGTGCCAGCAGCGGACTAGCGGGGGGGCTGGATGAGCAGTTCTTC. It translates to CASSGLAGGLDEQFF.

This clone has only a few counts. The chain uses TRBV5-1 and TRBJ2-3; possibly TRBD2 for D (6 bases). Germline CDR1 is SGHRS and CDR2 is YFSETQ. V gave up 4 bases and J gave up 9 bases, with 12 bases separating them. The CDR3 loop spans 12 amino acids. The CDR3 DNA follows: TGCGCCAGCAGCCACGGACTACCAACGCAGTATTTT. Translating gives CASSHGLPTQYF.